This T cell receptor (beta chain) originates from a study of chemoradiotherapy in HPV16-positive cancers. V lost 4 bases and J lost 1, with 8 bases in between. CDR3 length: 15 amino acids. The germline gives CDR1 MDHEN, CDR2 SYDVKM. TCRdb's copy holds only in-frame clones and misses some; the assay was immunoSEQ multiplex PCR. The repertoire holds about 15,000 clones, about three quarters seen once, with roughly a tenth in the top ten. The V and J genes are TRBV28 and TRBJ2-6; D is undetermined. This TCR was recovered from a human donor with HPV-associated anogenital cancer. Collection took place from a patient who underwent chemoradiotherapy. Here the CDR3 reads CASSSPGSGANVLTF. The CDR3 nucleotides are TGTGCCAGCAGTTCCCCCGGGTCTGGGGCCAACGTCCTGACTTTC.